This T cell receptor beta chain was recorded in a study of blood T cell repertoires in COVID-19. This clone was observed a few times. Sequencing was performed with immunoSEQ multiplex PCR; in TCRdb, only in-frame clones are kept and a portion is missing. The table has over 400,000 clones, roughly 89% seen once. The CDR3 runs to 15 residues. V shed 4 bases and J 4 bases; nucleotides not matched to a gene: 5. Per the germline V gene, CDR1 is LNHDA and CDR2 is SQIVND (reference sequence). The chain carries TRBV19 and TRBJ2-2; 8 positions match TRBD1. The sample consisted of peripheral blood. This clonotype originated in a woman aged 45-60 years with COVID-19, enrolled during active disease. CDR3: CASSNQGASTGELFF. The CDR3 coding sequence is TGTGCCAGTAGTAACCAGGGGGCCAGCACCGGGGAGCTGTTTTTT.